These 10 T cell receptor beta chains originate from one sample sequenced in a study of neurological immune-mediated disorders. MiXCR, run by TCRdb on the 5' RACE reads, gives a single entry per CDR3 protein. The sample holds approximately 10,000 distinct CDR3 sequences, around a fifth seen once. The sequenced material came from CD8+ T cells from blood. These receptors were collected from a woman aged 60-75 years with HTLV-1-associated myelopathy (HAM/TSP).

Ten or more counts support this clonotype. The chain combines TRBV27 with TRBJ1-2, with TRBD1 matching over 7 bases. V lost 6 bases to trimming and J lost 0 bases; unmatched junction nucleotides: 7. This CDR3 is 15 amino acids long. CDR1 MNHEY and CDR2 SMNVEV come from the germline V gene (reference sequence). The CDR3, as DNA: TGTGCCAGCAGCCCCTTAGGGGGCACTAACTATGGCTACACCTTC. It codes for CASSPLGGTNYGYTF.

This clonotype came up many times. The V and J genes are TRBV7-2 and TRBJ1-2; possibly TRBD1 for D (5 bases). Trimming cost V 1 base and J 6 bases, with 12 bases left between them. The CDR3 runs to 14 residues. From germline, CDR1 is SGHTA and CDR2 FQGNSA. In DNA form, the CDR3 reads TGTGCCAGCAGCTTAGGGGGGATATGGAATGGCTACACCTTC. It encodes CASSLGGIWNGYTF.

This chain uses TRBV6-1 with TRBJ1-1; D gene ambiguous. There are 13 residues in the CDR3. V gave up 7 bases and J gave up 2 bases, with 11 bases separating them. Germline CDR1 MNHNS, CDR2 SASEGT. Written as DNA, the CDR3 is TGTGCCAGCACGGTCTCCAGCAACACTGAAGCTTTCTTT. Its translation: CASTVSSNTEAFF.

Many counts were recorded for this clonotype. The chain combines TRBV29-1 with TRBJ1-2; 8 nucleotides line up with TRBD1. The V and J ends lost 4 bases and 5 bases, in that order; junction bases with no gene match: 9. CDR3 length: 14 residues. Germline V gene lookup returns CDR1 SQVTM and CDR2 ANQGSEA. The CDR3 DNA follows: TGCAGCGTTGGAACAGGGGGGCCCTTTTATGGCTACACCTTC. It specifies CSVGTGGPFYGYTF.

This clonotype has ten or more counts. The chain couples TRBV6-6 to TRBJ1-1; D uncertain. In germline, CDR1 is MNHNY, CDR2 SVGAGI (reference sequence). Between the trimmed V and J ends, which lost 0 bases and 2 bases, there was a span of 7 bases. The CDR3 length is 14 residues. The CDR3 spells CASSYSWRNTEAFF. The CDR3 nucleotides are TGTGCCAGCAGTTACTCGTGGAGAAACACTGAAGCTTTCTTT.

This clonotype was detected a few times. The chain has TRBV6-6 and TRBJ2-7, with TRBD1 as a possible D gene (6 bases). The CDR3 sequence is 13 residues long. Germline V gene data show CDR1 as MNHNY and CDR2 as SVGAGI (reference sequence). V lost 5 bases to trimming and J lost 2 bases, with 10 bases between them. The CDR3 region is CASSEDRAYEQYF. In DNA, the CDR3 is TGTGCCAGCAGTGAGGACAGAGCCTACGAGCAGTACTTC.

This clonotype is deemed medium-sized. The genes are TRBV5-1 and TRBJ2-3; D ambiguous. The CDR3 has 12 amino acids. Trimming took 1 base from V and 5 from J, leaving 5 bases between them. Per the germline V gene, CDR1 is SGHRS and CDR2 is YFSETQ. The CDR3 reads CASSLMVDTQYF. DNA for the CDR3: TGCGCCAGCAGCTTGATGGTAGATACGCAGTATTTT.

This clonotype occurred many times. This chain connects TRBV7-9 to TRBJ2-7; 7 bases are a match to TRBD1. The germline CDR1 and CDR2 sequences are SEHNR and FQNEAQ (reference sequence). The V segment lost 5 bases and the J segment 6 bases; nucleotides outside the gene matches: 16. The CDR3 loop spans 16 amino acids. The CDR3 bases are TGTGCCAGCAGCACACCCGACAGGGTTAAGTTCGTCGAGCAGTACTTC. This encodes CASSTPDRVKFVEQYF.

This clonotype was counted ten times or more. The V and J genes are TRBV6-5 and TRBJ2-7; 7 bases map to TRBD2. CDR1 and CDR2 from the germline V gene are MNHEY and SVGAGI. This CDR3 is built from 13 residues. Trimming cost V 8 bases and J 2 bases; bases outside gene matches: 6. The CDR3 loop reads CASGPGRAYEQYF. For the CDR3, the DNA is TGTGCCAGCGGACCGGGGAGGGCCTACGAGCAGTACTTC.

In this sample, this clonotype turned up a few times. The junction and the germline gene differ at one end; a read error may be behind it. V and J are TRBV6-5 and TRBJ2-2; unclear D gene. Germline V CDR1 and CDR2: MNHEY, SVGAGI. The CDR3 has 14 amino acids. CDR3 nucleotide sequence: TGTGCCAGCAGTTACGGCGGTAACACCGTGGAGCTGTTTTTT. Protein: CASSYGGNTVELFF.